This entry features one T cell receptor (beta chain) sequence. This specimen belongs to a study of cytomegalovirus exposure and HLA in healthy donors. The study ran its PCR with 60 Vbeta and 13 Jbeta primers. Using immunoSEQ multiplex PCR, the repertoire was profiled, and TCRdb retains in-frame clones only, with some absent. The table includes about 97,000 clones, roughly 79% detected once. This CDR3 is 16 amino acids long. In germline, CDR1 is LGHNA, CDR2 YNFKEQ. With V trimmed by 0 bases and J by 14 bases, 10 bases remained unmatched. This TCR was sampled from a woman aged 40 to 49 in good health and CMV-seronegative. This chain uses TRBV4-2 with TRBJ2-1; 13 nucleotides align to TRBD2. Sequenced: PBMCs. CDR3 sequence (DNA): TGTGCCAGCAGCCAAGATTTGGCTCGGACTAGCGGGAGTAAGTTCTTC. As protein: CASSQDLARTSGSKFF.